This TCR beta chain was identified during a study of blood T cell repertoires in COVID-19. Background on the study: The United States, Italy and Spain were the sources of the acute and convalescent COVID-19 samples. Sources were T cells, B-cell-depleted T cells, or PBMCs; the material itself was cDNA or gDNA.

As handled by the study authors: Amplifying reference gene primers gave estimates of nucleated cell counts. Assay used: immunoSEQ multiplex PCR; TCRdb lists only in-frame clones, some missing. Clone size and V and J calls were adopted from that table, with D and trimming inferred from the DNA. Of around 380,000 clones in the sample, 81% were seen once. This clone appeared once. The J segment lost 1 base and the V segment lost 7 bases, leaving 4 bases of the junction unmatched. Germline V gives CDR1 SGHVS, CDR2 FNYEAQ. This CDR3 is 14 amino acids long. The rearrangement uses TRBV7-6 and TRBJ2-3; 8 bases line up with TRBD2. The receptor was derived from a human donor with acute or convalescent COVID-19. The donor label of this sample is uncertain. Sequenced sample: peripheral blood. Here the CDR3 reads CASNKAGGTDTQYF. CDR3 nucleotides: TGTGCCAGCAACAAAGCGGGGGGCACAGATACGCAGTATTTT.